These T cell receptor beta chains were read from a single sample in a study of T cells in Graves' hyperthyroidism and ophthalmopathy. TCRdb recomputed calls from the multiplex PCR reads with MiXCR, one row per CDR3 protein. The repertoire holds hundreds of thousands of distinct CDR3 sequences, with approximately 15% as singletons. Input material: blood. The receptor set was obtained from a woman in her fifties or sixties with Graves' ophthalmopathy. Each CDR3 is given with its conserved first and last residue.

V	J	CDR3
TRBV7-2	TRBJ2-2	CASSLYRGGDTGELFF
TRBV2	TRBJ2-7	CASYSIAGTGGQYEQYF
TRBV6-1	TRBJ2-5	CASSPTRNQETQYF
TRBV28	TRBJ1-1	CASMPWGANTEAFF
TRBV28	TRBJ1-4	CASVYRTGNEKLFF
TRBV7-8	TRBJ2-3	CASSYITDTQYF
TRBV5-5	TRBJ2-5	CASSLTGTGQETQYF
TRBV11-2	TRBJ2-7	CASSLVRPSGERGMSYEQYF
TRBV5-6	TRBJ2-1	CASSLDSGTSDNEQFF
TRBV7-3	TRBJ2-5	CASSLNGGRASETQYF
TRBV20-1	TRBJ1-5	CSAVSGGNQPQHF
TRBV14	TRBJ2-1	CASSPMIGFGQFF
TRBV11-1	TRBJ2-3	CASSTGTSGRATDTQYF
TRBV20-1	TRBJ2-7	CSARPGQGPYEQYF
TRBV7-6	TRBJ2-7	CASSYRQDSYEQYF
TRBV19	TRBJ2-7	CASSVAPGDYEQYF